This entry lists 32 T cell receptor beta chains sequenced from one sample in a study of Ad26.COV2.S vaccination and SARS-CoV-2 variants. The treatment denotes: around 19 received Ad26.COV2.S at low or high dose, single or two shots; roughly five received placebo; per-sample allocation not given. The samples date from day 63 after the first vaccine or placebo injection. Assay used: immunoSEQ multiplex PCR; TCRdb lists only in-frame clones, some missing. The table has roughly 700,000 clones, roughly 90% seen once. Material: peripheral blood, obtained in a trial of Ad26.COV2.S vaccine versus placebo. The receptor source for this set is a person between 18 and 60 years old who received the Ad26.COV2.S COVID-19 vaccine or a placebo.

This clone was seen only once. The V call is TRBV10-3, the J call TRBJ2-6; perhaps TRBD1 as D (6 bases). Germline V gives CDR1 ENHRY, CDR2 SYGVKD. The CDR3 contains 15 residues. Trimming pared 5 bases from V and 0 bases from J, leaving 8 bases between. CDR3 DNA sequence: TGTGCCATCAGTTCAGGGGTCTCTGGGGCCAACGTCCTGACTTTC. Its protein product is CAISSGVSGANVLTF.

There are a few counts of this clone. This chain connects TRBV7-9 to TRBJ1-2; TRBD1 might be the D (5 bases). CDR3 length: 15 amino acids. Germline CDR1 and CDR2: SEHNR and FQNEAQ (reference sequence). The V end was cut by 8 bases, the J end by 5 bases, with 21 bases between. The CDR3 nucleotides read TGTGCCAGCGCCAGGGACGCAACAAGGAGTTATGGCTACACCTTC. It codes for CASARDATRSYGYTF.

The J gene is TRBJ1-1, the V gene TRBV3-1 (or the pseudogene TRBV3-2); weak D call: TRBD1 (6 bases). CDR1 is LGHDT, CDR2 YNNKEL, per germline (reference sequence). This CDR3 comprises 12 residues. V gave up 3 bases and J gave up 8 bases, with 10 bases separating them. This CDR3 is CASSHRDREAFF. Here the CDR3 DNA reads TGTGCCAGCAGCCACCGTGACAGGGAAGCTTTCTTT.

The chain has TRBV9 and TRBJ2-3; tentatively, D is TRBD2 (5 bases). The CDR3 consists of 15 residues. CDR1 SGDLS and CDR2 YYNGEE come from the germline V gene. V dropped 0 bases and J dropped 4 bases, with 12 bases sitting between them. The CDR3 nucleotides are TGTGCCAGCAGCGTAGGAGAACTAGAATCAGATACGCAGTATTTT. As protein: CASSVGELESDTQYF.

The V and J genes are TRBV6-5 and TRBJ2-1; the match to TRBD2 covers 8 bases. From germline, CDR1 is MNHEY and CDR2 SVGAGI. CDR3 size: 14 residues. V dropped 7 bases and J dropped 5; count of bases not matched to a gene: 7. The CDR3 loop is CASTTGGINNEQFF. The CDR3 DNA is TGTGCCAGCACGACGGGGGGGATTAACAATGAGCAGTTCTTC.

The chain is built from TRBV3-1 (or the pseudogene TRBV3-2) and TRBJ2-1, with 7 bases lining up with TRBD2. The CDR3 length is 17 residues. Germline CDR1 LGHDT, CDR2 YNNKEL (reference sequence). V was clipped by 4 bases and J by 6 bases; unmatched bases: 15. Here the CDR3 DNA reads TGTGCCAGCAGCCTACTCCCCGAGCGGGAAATCCGCAATGAGCAGTTCTTC. This codes for CASSLLPEREIRNEQFF.

V gene TRBV27 combines with J gene TRBJ2-1; either TRBD1 or TRBD2 may fit D (7 bases each). Germline CDR1 is MNHEY and CDR2 is SMNVEV (reference sequence). Trimming cost V 6 bases and J 4 bases, with 13 bases left between them. The CDR3 totals 14 residues. CDR3 loop: CASSPQGGYNEQFF. The CDR3, as DNA: TGTGCCAGCAGCCCTCAGGGGGGGTACAATGAGCAGTTCTTC.

This clone was recorded only once. This chain joins TRBV6-5 and TRBJ2-7, with 7 bases matching TRBD1. This CDR3 contains 13 residues. Germline CDR1 reads MNHEY; CDR2 reads SVGAGI. V was pared by 11 bases and J by 1 base, with 8 bases of the junction left unmatched. The CDR3 DNA follows: TGTGCCGGCCGACAGGGATCGTCCTACGAGCAGTACTTC. It encodes CAGRQGSSYEQYF.

The chain couples TRBV12-3 or TRBV12-4 to TRBJ1-2; D is ambiguous. CDR3 length: 13 amino acids. V lost 2 bases, J lost 6 bases, and 10 bases lay in between. The CDR3: CASSLLLQNGYTF. The CDR3 DNA sequence: TGTGCCAGCAGTTTATTATTACAGAATGGCTACACCTTC.

V is TRBV18 and J is TRBJ1-1; D remains ambiguous. This CDR3 is built from 15 residues. Trimming removed 2 bases from V and 1 base from J, with 11 bases in between. Germline lookup yields CDR1 KGHSH and CDR2 LQKENI. The CDR3 protein is CASSPTAVRNTEAFF. The CDR3 DNA reads TGTGCCAGCTCACCAACCGCCGTCCGGAACACTGAAGCTTTCTTT.

The V and J genes are TRBV6-6 and TRBJ2-3, with TRBD2 identical over 12 bases. Germline V gene data show CDR1 as MNHNY and CDR2 as SVGAGI (reference sequence). The CDR3 runs 16 residues. After removal of 2 bases from V and 3 bases from J, the junction contained 3 bases not matched to a gene. CDR3 nucleotides: TGTGCCAGCAGTTACCCCCTAGCGGGGGGGACAGATACGCAGTATTTT. As protein: CASSYPLAGGTDTQYF.

In the case of this clone: Other DNA sequences in the sample encode the same CDR3. The chain uses TRBV6-5 and TRBJ1-6; no clear D. This CDR3 contains 12 residues. The V and J ends lost 2 bases and 10 bases respectively, with 6 bases between them. Germline loops: CDR1 MNHEY, CDR2 SVGAGI. The CDR3 protein is CASSYRGSPLHF. The CDR3 DNA sequence: TGTGCCAGCAGTTACCGGGGATCACCCCTCCACTTT.

The gene calls are TRBV29-1 and TRBJ2-2; D possibly matches TRBD1 or TRBD2 (6 bases each). The CDR3 extends over 13 amino acids. Germline lookup yields CDR1 SQVTM and CDR2 ANQGSEA. V gave up 4 bases and J gave up 7 bases, with 13 bases separating them. CDR3 residues: CSVAGRGGGELFF. The CDR3 nucleotides read TGCAGCGTTGCGGGCAGGGGAGGCGGGGAGCTGTTTTTT.

The V and J genes are TRBV24-1 and TRBJ2-7, with no clear D. CDR3 length equals 13 residues. Looked up from germline, CDR1 is KGHDR and CDR2 is SFDVKD. The ends were cut back, 1 base at V and 5 bases at J, with 8 bases in the middle. The CDR3 sequence is CATSDFESDEQYF. Written as DNA, the CDR3 is TGTGCCACCAGTGATTTTGAGAGCGACGAGCAGTACTTC.

The gene calls are TRBV30 and TRBJ1-4, with 8 bases aligning to TRBD1. Germline CDR1 and CDR2: GTSNPN and SVGIG (reference sequence). V lost 4 bases and J lost 7; bases outside the gene matches: 8. This CDR3 is 14 amino acids long. This CDR3 reads CAWTLDRAREKLFF. The DNA of the CDR3 is TGTGCCTGGACCTTGGACAGGGCACGTGAAAAACTGTTTTTT.

This clone was observed once. CDR3 in amino acids: CASSRTSGGNRFF. DNA of the CDR3: TGTGCCAGCAGTAGGACTAGCGGGGGGAATCGGTTCTTC. V usage is TRBV6-2 or TRBV6-3 and J usage is TRBJ2-1, with TRBD2 matching 14 bases. The CDR3 runs 13 residues. Germline CDR1 and CDR2: MNHEY and SVGEGT. V was clipped by 5 bases and J by 15 bases; unmatched bases: 6.

Of note for this clone: This may come from a read error, since a much larger clone is one base off. Different DNA sequences within this sample yield the same CDR3. V is TRBV11-2 and J is TRBJ2-2; either TRBD1 or TRBD2 may supply D (5 bases each). The CDR3 has 13 residues. V lost 1 base, J lost 5 bases, and 5 bases lay in between. Germline values: CDR1 SGHAT, CDR2 FQNNGV. Here the CDR3 reads CASSLGGTGELFF. CDR3 nucleotides: TGTGCCAGCAGCTTAGGGGGGACCGGGGAGCTGTTTTTT.

The chain uses TRBV18 and TRBJ1-4, with TRBD1 matching 7 bases. J was trimmed by 6 bases and V by 1 base; bases with no gene match: 5. This CDR3 has 15 amino acids. Germline V lookup: CDR1 KGHSH, CDR2 LQKENI. The CDR3: CASSPRRDSDEKLFF. The CDR3 DNA follows: TGTGCCAGCTCACCACGGCGGGACAGTGATGAAAAACTGTTTTTT. The entire variable domain, with the rest obtained from reference TRBV18 and TRBJ1-4, is as follows: NAGVMQNPRHLVRRRGQEARLRCSPMKGHSHVYWYRQLPEEGLKFMVYLQKENIIDESGMPKERFSAEFPKEGPSILRIQQVVRGDSAAYFCASSPRRDSDEKLFFGSGTQLSVL.

The rearrangement uses TRBV3-1 (or the pseudogene TRBV3-2) and TRBJ2-7; tentatively, D is TRBD2 (5 bases). Trimming pared 0 bases from V and 4 bases from J, leaving 7 bases between. The CDR3 spans 13 residues. Germline values: CDR1 LGHDT, CDR2 YNNKEL (reference sequence). For the CDR3, the DNA is TGTGCCAGCAGCCAAGAAAGAGGGTACGAGCAGTACTTC. Its translation is CASSQERGYEQYF.

The genes are TRBV29-1 and TRBJ2-7; D remains unclear. CDR1 SQVTM and CDR2 ANQGSEA come from the germline V gene. The germline V and J ends were trimmed by 6 bases and 7 bases, with 19 bases remaining between them. This CDR3 contains 13 residues. The CDR3 nucleotides are TGCAGCGTAAGCAAGATAGATATTGGTGAGCAGTACTTC. Translation gives CSVSKIDIGEQYF.

The rearrangement uses TRBV6-1 and TRBJ2-2; weak D call: TRBD2 (5 bases). The ends were cut back, 6 bases at V and 2 bases at J, with 13 bases in the middle. This CDR3 region has 15 residues. From germline, CDR1 is MNHNS and CDR2 SASEGT. CDR3 residues: CASRLDLTNTGELFF. In DNA, the CDR3 is TGTGCCAGCAGGTTGGACTTGACCAACACCGGGGAGCTGTTTTTT.

The chain joins TRBV27 to TRBJ2-7; 7 positions agree with TRBD2. The CDR3 sequence is 15 residues long. J gave up 2 bases and V 6 bases, and 10 bases lay outside the gene matches. Germline V gives CDR1 MNHEY, CDR2 SMNVEV (reference sequence). Here the CDR3 DNA reads TGTGCCAGCAGCCGGGCGACTAGCCGGCCCTACGAGCAGTACTTC. Protein: CASSRATSRPYEQYF.

The chain carries TRBV5-4 and TRBJ2-3; D is unclear. The length of the CDR3 is 14 residues. Trimming stripped 0 bases from V and 2 bases from J, with 7 bases between. Germline assignment: CDR1 SGHNT and CDR2 YYREEE (reference sequence). The CDR3 sequence: CASSLEGFTDTQYF. Written as DNA, the CDR3 is TGTGCCAGCAGCTTGGAAGGGTTCACAGATACGCAGTATTTT.

A single count supports this clone. Other DNA sequences in this sample translate to the same CDR3. V and J are TRBV5-1 and TRBJ1-5; D is perhaps TRBD1 (6 bases). V lost 2 bases, J lost 3 bases, and 9 bases lay in between. CDR3 length: 14 amino acids. The germline V gene encodes CDR1 SGHRS and CDR2 YFSETQ. This chain's CDR3 is CASSLGGLNQPQHF. CDR3 DNA sequence: TGCGCCAGCAGCTTAGGGGGGCTCAATCAGCCCCAGCATTTT.

The rearrangement uses TRBV11-3 and TRBJ2-7; D call uncertain. Germline V lookup: CDR1 SGHNT, CDR2 YENEEA. V shed 0 bases and J shed 0 bases, with 0 bases lying between them. This CDR3 has 12 amino acids. DNA for the CDR3: TGTGCCAGCAGCTTAGACTCCTACGAGCAGTACTTC. Translation gives CASSLDSYEQYF.

The chain uses TRBV7-5 and TRBJ1-5. TRBV7-5 is flagged as a pseudogene. CDR3 length: 16 residues. The CDR3 here is CARSLPLAGGPQPQHF. The CDR3 DNA reads TGTGCCAGAAGCTTACCCTTAGCGGGGGGCCCTCAGCCCCAGCATTTT.

The chain recombines TRBV30 with TRBJ1-2; D might be TRBD1 (6 bases). V was cut by 2 bases and J by 8 bases, with 18 bases left in between. The germline CDR1 and CDR2 sequences are GTSNPN and SVGIG (reference sequence). The CDR3 has 14 amino acids. This CDR3 reads CAWSRGGGGSGYTF. In DNA form, the CDR3 reads TGTGCCTGGAGTAGGGGAGGGGGAGGGTCCGGCTACACCTTC.

V is TRBV3-1 (or the pseudogene TRBV3-2) and J is TRBJ2-5; D gene unclear. There are 13 residues in the CDR3. V was cut by 3 bases and J by 3 bases, with 8 bases left in between. CDR1 and CDR2 (germline): LGHDT, YNNKEL (reference sequence). CDR3 sequence reads: CASSHGPEETQYF. The CDR3 DNA is TGTGCCAGCAGCCACGGACCGGAAGAGACCCAGTACTTC.

The V gene is TRBV6-5, the J gene TRBJ1-2; D is unresolved. The CDR3 is 14 residues long. V was trimmed by 3 bases and J by 4 bases, leaving 12 bases between them. Germline CDR1 MNHEY, CDR2 SVGAGI. CDR3 sequence reads: CASSYRAVPYGYTF. For the CDR3, the DNA is TGTGCCAGCAGTTATCGGGCTGTTCCCTATGGCTACACCTTC.

The gene calls are TRBV6-5 and TRBJ2-2, with D uncertain. CDR3 length: 12 residues. CDR1 and CDR2 from the germline V gene are MNHEY and SVGAGI. V was cut by 6 bases and J by 4 bases, with 6 bases left in between. CDR3 in amino acids: CASRTVTGELFF. The CDR3 DNA sequence: TGTGCCAGCAGAACCGTCACCGGGGAGCTGTTTTTT.

The V gene is TRBV7-2, the J gene TRBJ1-2; D remains unclear. The CDR3 spans 15 residues. V was cut by 7 bases and J by 0 bases, with 15 bases left in between. CDR1 and CDR2 from the germline V gene are SGHTA and FQGNSA. Here the CDR3 reads CASIPTPQPNYGYTF. CDR3 in DNA: TGTGCCAGCATTCCTACCCCCCAGCCTAACTATGGCTACACCTTC.

Comment on this clone: Other DNA sequences within the sample encode an identical CDR3. The chain has TRBV12-3 or TRBV12-4 and TRBJ2-5; D possibly corresponds to TRBD2 (5 bases). Deletions cut 5 bases from V and 4 bases from J, with 11 bases between. This CDR3 has 13 residues. CDR3 region: CASSPPGRETQYF. The CDR3 coding sequence is TGTGCCAGCAGTCCCCCGGGAAGAGAGACCCAGTACTTC.